The clone carrying this T cell receptor beta chain was picked up a small number of times. Antigen specificity is unknown. The sample originates from a study of post-analysis software for immune sequencing data. Per the germline V gene, CDR1 is SQVTM and CDR2 is ANQGSEA. CDR3 size: 12 residues. V dropped 4 bases and J dropped 5 bases, with 11 bases sitting between them. Every TCR beta cDNA library bore unique molecular identifiers. Via MiXCR, TCRdb re-called the PCR reads, giving one row per CDR3 protein. This table has hundreds of thousands of distinct CDR3 sequences, roughly three fifths appearing once. Overall study results and limits: Elevated frequency relative to controls characterized roughly five TRBV segments in patients, TRBV5-6, TRBV5-1 and TRBV20-1 among them.

Sequences were obtained from blood. The chain couples TRBV29-1 to TRBJ1-2; D is unresolved. This sequence was found in a girl aged 2 to 9 with multiple sclerosis. The CDR3 sequence: CSVVTAWYGYTF. The DNA of the CDR3 is TGCAGCGTTGTGACTGCCTGGTATGGCTACACCTTC.